This record looks at one T cell receptor beta chain sequence and its context. This sample stems from a study of T cells in Graves' hyperthyroidism and ophthalmopathy. V lost 7 bases to trimming and J lost 2 bases, with 20 bases between them. The CDR3 sequence is 16 residues long. Per the germline V gene, CDR1 is MNHNS and CDR2 is SASEGT. Template material for amplifying TCR beta CDR3 regions consisted of RNA transcripts. The HTBI set primed first-round TCR CDR3 RT-PCR. TCRdb re-called the multiplex PCR reads through MiXCR, storing one row per CDR3 protein. The sample holds approximately 710,000 distinct CDR3 sequences, 17% seen once.

The receptor's source is a man in his fifties or sixties with Graves' hyperthyroidism. This chain joins TRBV6-1 and TRBJ1-2, with a tentative D call TRBD1 (6 bases). Sequencing was performed on blood. CDR3 bases: TGTGCCAGCATTAACTCCATCGGGGGCGCAAACTATGGCTACACCTTC. It translates to CASINSIGGANYGYTF.